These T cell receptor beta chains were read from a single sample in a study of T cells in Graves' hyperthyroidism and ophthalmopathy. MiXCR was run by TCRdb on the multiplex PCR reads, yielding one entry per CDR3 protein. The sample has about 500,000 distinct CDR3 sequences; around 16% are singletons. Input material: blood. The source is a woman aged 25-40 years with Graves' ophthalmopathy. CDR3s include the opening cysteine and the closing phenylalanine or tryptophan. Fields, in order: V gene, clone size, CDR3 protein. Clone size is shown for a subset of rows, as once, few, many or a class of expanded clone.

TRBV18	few	CASSPLGDYGYTF
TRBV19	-	CASATRGTDTQYF
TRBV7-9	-	CASSFIPSGRGDEQFF
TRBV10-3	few	CAISESRGFGANVLTF
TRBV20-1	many	CSARPGSSYGYTF
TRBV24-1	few	CATSEGGTTTPYNEQFF
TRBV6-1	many	CASRDTYEQYF
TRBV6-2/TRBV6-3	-	CASSSLAEFYEQYF
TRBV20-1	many	CSARALAGGGNEQFF
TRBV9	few	CASSPLGGGKETQYF
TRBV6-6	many	CASSYLGQGQETQYF
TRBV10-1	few	CASSDGYKNIQYF
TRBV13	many	CASSLGAGAYEQYF
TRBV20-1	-	CSARWGRRSGNEQYF
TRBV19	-	CARIQTSGRARTGELFF
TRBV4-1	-	CASSQGGGGDTQYF
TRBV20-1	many	CSADPTGGSYNEQFF
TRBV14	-	CASSPEILGLKYF
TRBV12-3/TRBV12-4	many	CASSFGDTMGEQYF
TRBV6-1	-	CASSEGSGGDKLFF
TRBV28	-	CASRILYGTDTQYF
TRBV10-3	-	CAISEFTGGDQPQHF
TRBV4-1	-	CASSPYWYSYEQYF
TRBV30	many	CAWGQVYETQYF
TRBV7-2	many	CASSLPPGKTQYF
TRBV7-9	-	CASSPTMAGELFF
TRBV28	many	CASSLRTGPLQETQYF
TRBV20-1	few	CSARNKLPKSYNEQFF
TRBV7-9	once	CASSQGQYPEAFF
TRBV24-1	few	CATSEPRGQETQYF
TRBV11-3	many	CASSPQASGIEQFF
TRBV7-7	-	CASSPRTGGETQYF
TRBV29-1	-	CSVEGTASGNTIYF
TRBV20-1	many	CSAIETVQETQYF
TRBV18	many	CASSPPGLDGYTF
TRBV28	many	CASSLAGGPSYNEQFF
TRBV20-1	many	CSARGRVYGYTF
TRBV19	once	CASSGLEGLNQPQHF
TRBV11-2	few	CASSLDGPNEKLFF
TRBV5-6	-	CASSPAGTGGGELFF
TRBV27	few	CASSRRGRDGYTF